Sequencing of this T cell receptor (beta chain) was carried out in a study of blood T cell repertoires in COVID-19. About the research overall: Some COVID-19 samples were acute and others convalescent; all came from the United States, Italy and Spain. PBMCs, B-cell-depleted T cells, or T cells were the source of the cDNA or gDNA that made up the material.

This clone appeared a single time. Per the original data handling: Nucleated cell number was recorded as an estimate derived from reference gene primer amplification. Profiling relied on immunoSEQ multiplex PCR, and the TCRdb table lists in-frame clones only, not all of them. The DNA was the basis for D and trimming; V, J and clone size are from that table. The repertoire consists of more than 200,000 clones, with under 90% occurring once and the leading ten covering 2% to 3%. Trimming cost V 2 bases and J 7 bases, with 9 bases left between them. This CDR3 spans 14 amino acids. Germline CDR1 and CDR2: MNHEY and SVGAGI.

The V gene is TRBV6-5, the J gene TRBJ1-6; D gene uncertain. The sample comprised peripheral blood. The clonotype originates from a woman in her thirties or forties with active or convalescent COVID-19. The CDR3 region has the DNA TGTGCCAGCAGTTACGCAAAACAGAATTCACCCCTCCACTTT. It is translated as CASSYAKQNSPLHF.